The clone carrying this T cell receptor beta chain was seen just once. Data came from immunoSEQ multiplex PCR; TCRdb stores just in-frame clones and leaves some out. Counted here are approximately 400,000 clones, approximately 90% occurring once; the ten biggest clones make up 10% to 15%. This entry comes from a study of blood T cell repertoires in COVID-19. This clonotype was obtained from a woman in her forties or fifties with COVID-19, enrolled during active disease. Sequencing input: peripheral blood.

In nucleotides, the CDR3 is TGTGCCAGCTCACCGACAGGGAGTCGGAACACAGATACGCAGTATTTT. This gives the protein CASSPTGSRNTDTQYF. V usage is TRBV18 and J usage is TRBJ2-3; the match to TRBD1 covers 7 bases. CDR1 and CDR2 (germline): KGHSH, LQKENI. The CDR3 spans 16 residues. The V and J ends lost 3 bases and 2 bases, in that order; junction bases with no gene match: 8.